This is a list of T cell receptor beta chains from one sample in a study of OX40 agonist ivuxolimab in advanced cancers. Sequenced by immunoSEQ multiplex PCR; TCRdb stores in-frame clones only, minus some. Among 55,000 to 70,000 clones listed, 86% were seen once. The specimen was CD4+ or CD8+ T cells sorted from blood, collected in a trial of the OX40 agonist ivuxolimab. The receptors stem from an adult with an advanced solid tumor such as melanoma, head and neck, liver or kidney cancer. Each CDR3 is given with its conserved first and last residue. D genes are given only for firm matches. Expanded clones get a size class; other rows say once, few or many, or leave the size out.

v_gene: TRBV4-1
abundance: .
d_gene: .
j_gene: TRBJ1-1
CDR3aa: CASSQVPGANTEAFF
CDR3nt: TGCGCCAGCAGCCAAGTACCGGGGGCAAACACTGAAGCTTTCTTT

v_gene: TRBV2
abundance: .
d_gene: .
j_gene: TRBJ2-5
CDR3aa: CAVGGSGYGETQYF
CDR3nt: TGTGCCGTAGGGGGTAGCGGTTACGGAGAGACCCAGTACTTC

v_gene: TRBV2
abundance: .
d_gene: TRBD1
j_gene: TRBJ1-2
CDR3aa: CASLGDRAHGYTF
CDR3nt: TGTGCCAGCTTGGGCGACAGGGCGCATGGCTACACCTTC

v_gene: TRBV6-5
abundance: .
d_gene: .
j_gene: TRBJ1-5
CDR3aa: CASRTGISNQPQHF
CDR3nt: TGTGCCAGCAGGACCGGTATTAGCAATCAGCCCCAGCATTTT

v_gene: TRBV15
abundance: few
d_gene: .
j_gene: TRBJ2-7
CDR3aa: CATSKLSGAVYEQYF
CDR3nt: TGTGCCACCAGCAAGTTGTCGGGGGCAGTCTACGAGCAGTACTTC

v_gene: TRBV7-8
abundance: few
d_gene: .
j_gene: TRBJ2-6
CDR3aa: CASSPYRVPIGSGANVLTF
CDR3nt: TGTGCCAGCAGCCCGTACAGGGTGCCGATTGGCTCTGGGGCCAACGTCCTGACTTTC

v_gene: TRBV11-3
abundance: few
d_gene: .
j_gene: TRBJ2-1
CDR3aa: CASSLYATGGVNEQFF
CDR3nt: TGTGCCAGCAGCTTATACGCCACAGGGGGGGTCAATGAGCAGTTCTTC

v_gene: TRBV30
abundance: few
d_gene: .
j_gene: TRBJ1-2
CDR3aa: CAWSQGFYGYTF
CDR3nt: TGTGCCTGGAGTCAGGGGTTCTATGGCTACACCTTC

v_gene: TRBV27
abundance: .
d_gene: TRBD1
j_gene: TRBJ2-6
CDR3aa: CASRTGESSGANVLTF
CDR3nt: TGTGCCAGCCGGACAGGGGAATCCTCTGGGGCCAACGTCCTGACTTTC

v_gene: TRBV6-4
abundance: .
d_gene: .
j_gene: TRBJ2-3
CDR3aa: CASSPVVSARGGADTQYF
CDR3nt: TGTGCCAGCAGTCCGGTAGTATCGGCCCGGGGTGGGGCAGATACGCAGTATTTT

v_gene: TRBV6-6
abundance: .
d_gene: TRBD2
j_gene: TRBJ2-3
CDR3aa: CASSYMRGGQDTQYF
CDR3nt: TGTGCCAGCAGTTATATGCGGGGGGGACAAGATACGCAGTATTTT

v_gene: TRBV7-9
abundance: .
d_gene: .
j_gene: TRBJ2-5
CDR3aa: CASSLGLGNQETQYF
CDR3nt: TGTGCCAGCAGCCTAGGACTTGGAAACCAAGAGACCCAGTACTTC

v_gene: TRBV18
abundance: .
d_gene: .
j_gene: TRBJ1-6
CDR3aa: CASSPPVLGRRNSPLHF
CDR3nt: TGTGCCAGCTCACCACCGGTTTTGGGACGGCGGAATTCACCCCTCCACTTT

v_gene: TRBV7-9
abundance: few
d_gene: .
j_gene: TRBJ1-2
CDR3aa: CASSLVLTFF
CDR3nt: TGTGCCAGCAGCTTAGTATTGACATTCTTC

v_gene: TRBV6-5
abundance: .
d_gene: .
j_gene: TRBJ2-7
CDR3aa: CASSLRGGYEQYF
CDR3nt: TGTGCCAGCAGCCTCCGGGGTGGCTACGAGCAGTACTTC

v_gene: TRBV9
abundance: once
d_gene: .
j_gene: TRBJ2-1
CDR3aa: CASSQRWGIYNEQFF
CDR3nt: TGTGCCAGCAGCCAGAGATGGGGGATCTACAATGAGCAGTTCTTC

v_gene: TRBV11-3
abundance: .
d_gene: .
j_gene: TRBJ2-3
CDR3aa: CASSLGPITDTQYF
CDR3nt: TGTGCCAGCAGTCTTGGGCCAATCACAGATACGCAGTATTTT

v_gene: TRBV10-3
abundance: .
d_gene: .
j_gene: TRBJ1-1
CDR3aa: CAISGGGMNTEAFF
CDR3nt: TGTGCCATCAGTGGCGGGGGCATGAACACTGAAGCTTTCTTT

v_gene: TRBV11-2
abundance: once
d_gene: TRBD2
j_gene: TRBJ2-1
CDR3aa: CASSSAGTSGGYNEQFF
CDR3nt: TGTGCCAGCAGCTCAGCAGGGACTAGCGGGGGCTACAATGAGCAGTTCTTC

v_gene: TRBV28
abundance: .
d_gene: .
j_gene: TRBJ1-2
CDR3aa: CATRGEGYTF
CDR3nt: TGTGCCACTCGGGGGGAAGGCTACACCTTC

v_gene: TRBV6-1
abundance: once
d_gene: .
j_gene: TRBJ2-7
CDR3aa: CASSRGSYEQYF
CDR3nt: TGTGCCAGCAGTCGAGGGAGCTACGAGCAGTACTTC

v_gene: TRBV21-1
abundance: once
d_gene: .
j_gene: TRBJ1-5
CDR3aa: CASSKAVSGVFNQPQHF
CDR3nt: TGTGCCAGCAGCAAAGCAGTATCCGGAGTATTCAATCAGCCCCAGCATTTT

v_gene: TRBV5-1
abundance: once
d_gene: .
j_gene: TRBJ1-5
CDR3aa: CASSFGSPTQPQHF
CDR3nt: TGCGCCAGCAGCTTCGGCAGTCCTACCCAGCCCCAGCATTTT

v_gene: TRBV9
abundance: .
d_gene: .
j_gene: TRBJ2-5
CDR3aa: CASSVGDPGVETQYF
CDR3nt: TGTGCCAGCAGCGTAGGGGACCCGGGGGTGGAGACCCAGTACTTC

v_gene: TRBV11-3
abundance: .
d_gene: TRBD1
j_gene: TRBJ2-7
CDR3aa: CASSSNPGQGTYEQYF
CDR3nt: TGTGCCAGCAGCTCCAATCCGGGACAGGGTACCTACGAGCAGTACTTC

v_gene: TRBV9
abundance: .
d_gene: .
j_gene: TRBJ2-2
CDR3aa: CASSVGGGRGTGELFF
CDR3nt: TGTGCCAGCAGCGTAGGTGGAGGCCGGGGCACCGGGGAGCTGTTTTTT

v_gene: TRBV19
abundance: .
d_gene: TRBD2
j_gene: TRBJ2-1
CDR3aa: CASIKAGGSYNEQFF
CDR3nt: TGTGCCAGTATCAAAGCGGGGGGCTCCTACAATGAGCAGTTCTTC

v_gene: TRBV7-2
abundance: .
d_gene: .
j_gene: TRBJ1-5
CDR3aa: CASSSERYSLNQPQHF
CDR3nt: TGTGCCAGCAGCTCCGAGAGGTACAGTCTCAATCAGCCCCAGCATTTT

v_gene: TRBV5-1
abundance: .
d_gene: .
j_gene: TRBJ2-3
CDR3aa: CASSLDSDTQYF
CDR3nt: TGCGCCAGCAGCTTGGATTCAGATACGCAGTATTTT